Listed below are T cell receptor beta chains from one sample, sequenced in a study of blood T cell repertoires in COVID-19. Sequencing used immunoSEQ multiplex PCR; TCRdb keeps in-frame clones, though not all of them. The sample lists about 300,000 clones; approximately 88% were seen once. The sequenced material came from peripheral blood. The receptors shown here come from a woman in her 30s with COVID-19, enrolled during active disease. The CDR3 runs from the conserved cysteine through the conserved F or W. A D gene is named only where the DNA matches it firmly. The size entry is marked missing in some rows and otherwise reads once, few, many or a size class.

cdr3_aa	cdr3_nt	v_call	j_call	clone_size	d_call
CASSPGQGSEAFF	TGTGCCAGCTCACCGGGACAGGGGTCTGAAGCTTTCTTT	TRBV18	TRBJ1-1	-	TRBD1
CASSQQGNNYNEQFF	TGCGCCAGCAGCCAACAGGGAAATAACTACAATGAGCAGTTCTTC	TRBV5-1	TRBJ2-1	-	-
CASSFQGGEKLFF	TGTGCCAGCAGCTTCCAGGGAGGTGAAAAACTGTTTTTT	TRBV5-4	TRBJ1-4	-	-
CATMSGLAGVGEQFF	TGCGCCACCATGTCGGGACTAGCGGGGGTAGGTGAGCAGTTCTTC	TRBV5-1	TRBJ2-1	-	TRBD2
CARDSGDEAFF	TGTGCCAGGGACTCAGGGGATGAAGCTTTCTTT	TRBV2	TRBJ1-1	-	-
CASSEIGQGARNTEAFF	TGTGCCAGCAGTGAAATAGGACAGGGGGCCCGGAACACTGAAGCTTTCTTT	TRBV2	TRBJ1-1	-	TRBD1
CASSFGGGRKNTEAFF	TGTGCCAGCAGCTTCGGGGGGGGACGGAAAAACACTGAAGCTTTCTTT	TRBV11-3	TRBJ1-1	-	-
CASRPTGTPNYGYTF	TGTGCCAGCAGGCCAACCGGGACACCTAACTATGGCTACACCTTC	TRBV11-2	TRBJ1-2	-	-
CASSLAANNEQFF	TGTGCCAGCAGCTTGGCAGCGAACAATGAGCAGTTCTTC	TRBV5-5	TRBJ2-1	-	-
CATSDRSGVLTDTQYF	TGTGCCACCAGTGATAGGTCGGGGGTATTAACAGATACGCAGTATTTT	TRBV24-1	TRBJ2-3	-	-
CASSLGGTSGEDTQYF	TGTGCCAGCAGCTTAGGGGGGACTAGCGGTGAAGATACGCAGTATTTT	TRBV7-9	TRBJ2-3	-	TRBD2
CASSPSRGPSETQYF	TGTGCCAGCAGCCCGAGCAGGGGACCTTCGGAGACCCAGTACTTC	TRBV7-8	TRBJ2-5	-	-
CASSQVGGRGQFF	TGCGCCAGCAGCCAAGTCGGTGGAAGGGGGCAGTTCTTC	TRBV4-1	TRBJ2-1	-	-
CASSLSDTQYF	TGTGCCAGCAGTTTATCAGATACGCAGTATTTT	TRBV6-5	TRBJ2-3	-	-
CASNDRGRLGYTF	TGTGCCAGCAACGACAGGGGGCGCTTAGGCTACACCTTC	TRBV7-2	TRBJ1-2	-	TRBD1
CASSPPSRPRVGGYTF	TGTGCCAGCTCACCACCCAGCCGCCCCCGGGTCGGTGGCTACACCTTC	TRBV18	TRBJ1-2	-	-
CAISLVGGVSYTF	TGTGCCATCAGTCTAGTGGGAGGAGTGAGCTACACCTTC	TRBV10-3	TRBJ1-2	-	-
CASSLGTEGAFF	TGCGCCAGCAGCTTGGGGACGGAGGGGGCTTTCTTT	TRBV5-1	TRBJ1-1	-	-
CATTRDYTEAFF	TGTGCCACCACGAGGGATTACACTGAAGCTTTCTTT	TRBV6-6	TRBJ1-1	-	-
CASTIKETQYF	TGTGCCAGCACCATCAAAGAGACCCAGTACTTC	TRBV2	TRBJ2-5	-	-
CASSQETSAPGRNTEAFF	TGTGCCAGCAGCCAAGAAACTAGTGCGCCGGGGAGAAACACTGAAGCTTTCTTT	TRBV14	TRBJ1-1	few	-
CASSVQGAGETQYF	TGCGCCAGCAGCGTACAGGGGGCGGGGGAGACCCAGTACTTC	TRBV5-1	TRBJ2-5	-	TRBD1
CSAQGGGSRGYGYTF	TGCAGCGCCCAGGGGGGCGGCAGCCGGGGCTATGGCTACACCTTC	TRBV29-1	TRBJ1-2	-	TRBD1
CASSRDFQETQYF	TGTGCCAGCAGCCGGGACTTTCAAGAGACCCAGTACTTC	TRBV3-1/TRBV3-2	TRBJ2-5	-	-
CASRGEGGNEQFF	TGTGCCAGCAGGGGGGAAGGGGGCAATGAGCAGTTCTTC	TRBV2	TRBJ2-1	once	-